The 6 T cell receptor beta chains in this list originate from one sample, sequenced in a study of blood T cell repertoires in COVID-19. Only in-frame clones appear in the TCRdb table, and some are missing; sequencing was by immunoSEQ multiplex PCR. The sample has roughly 440,000 clones, around 88% seen once. The source material was peripheral blood. These TCRs come from a woman aged 50 to 60 with COVID-19, enrolled during active disease.

The chain carries TRBV10-2 and TRBJ2-1; TRBD1 matches at 7 bases. Looked up from germline, CDR1 is WSHSY and CDR2 is SAAADI. This CDR3 contains 17 residues. Trimming at V came to 6 bases and at J to 6 bases, leaving 17 bases not matched to a gene. The CDR3 is CASREIFRDRPSNEQFF. The CDR3 nucleotides read TGCGCCAGCAGAGAAATCTTCCGGGACAGACCTAGCAATGAGCAGTTCTTC.

This rearrangement joins TRBV19 to TRBJ2-3; 13 bases match TRBD2. This CDR3 is built from 17 residues. The junction had 8 bases not matched to a gene; V was cut back by 5 bases and J by 3 bases. Germline CDR1 and CDR2: LNHDA and SQIVND (reference sequence). CDR3 sequence (DNA): TGTGCCAGTAGTCTCCGGACTAGCGGGGGTCGAACAGATACGCAGTATTTT. Translated: CASSLRTSGGRTDTQYF.

This chain joins TRBV6-5 and TRBJ1-1; 7 bases line up with TRBD1. CDR3 length equals 14 residues. Per the germline V gene, CDR1 is MNHEY and CDR2 is SVGAGI. With V trimmed by 6 bases and J by 8 bases, 12 bases remained unmatched. Here the CDR3 reads CASSGWTGAREAFF. Here the CDR3 DNA reads TGTGCCAGCAGCGGGTGGACAGGCGCCAGAGAAGCTTTCTTT.

The chain carries TRBV6-4 and TRBJ2-7; the D is unclear. CDR1 MRHNA and CDR2 SNTAGT come from the germline V gene. This CDR3 region has 13 residues. Trimming removed 0 bases at V and 3 bases at J, with 6 bases between. CDR3 sequence: CASSDSSGYEQYF. The CDR3 nucleotides read TGTGCCAGCAGTGACTCTTCGGGCTACGAGCAGTACTTC.

The chain recombines TRBV12-3 or TRBV12-4 with TRBJ1-5, with no clear D. Between the trimmed V and J ends, which lost 3 bases and 6 bases, there was a span of 9 bases. This CDR3 comprises 13 residues. CDR3 sequence: CASSLERGQPQHF. The CDR3 DNA sequence: TGTGCCAGCAGTTTGGAACGAGGTCAGCCCCAGCATTTT.

V is TRBV4-2 and J is TRBJ1-1, with no clear D. The germline CDR1 and CDR2 sequences are LGHNA and YNFKEQ. The CDR3 is 13 amino acids. V was shortened by 4 bases and J by 4 bases, with 10 bases between the two germline ends. For the CDR3, the DNA is TGTGCCAGCAGCCGGGCCAGTCCCACTGAAGCTTTCTTT. This gives the protein CASSRASPTEAFF.